A selection of T cell receptor beta chains follows, all from one sample in a study of spatial heterogeneity in lung cancer. Each CDR3 protein gets one entry after TCRdb re-called the 5' RACE reads with MiXCR. The repertoire has under 150,000 distinct CDR3 sequences, approximately 10% of them found once; the top ten carry approximately 25%. The sample in question was PBMCs, obtained at follow-up. These receptors were taken from a female donor with early-stage non-small cell lung cancer. Both conserved end residues are part of each CDR3. A D gene is named only where the DNA matches it firmly. Not all rows give a size; the values are once, few, many and, for expanded clones, a class.

CDR3 protein	CDR3 DNA	clone size	J gene	D gene	V gene
CASSGPTGTQPQHF	TGTGCCAGCAGTGGTCCGACAGGGACCCAGCCCCAGCATTTT	many	TRBJ1-5	TRBD1	TRBV2
CASSSPGTGRDQPQHF	TGTGCCAGTTCTTCCCCCGGGACAGGACGAGATCAGCCCCAGCATTTT	.	TRBJ1-5	TRBD1	TRBV28
CASSEGLTQYF	TGTGCCAGCAGTGAAGGATTAACGCAGTATTTT	many	TRBJ2-3	.	TRBV6-4
CASSPNRAGATEAFF	TGCGCCAGCAGCCCGAACCGGGCAGGAGCCACTGAAGCTTTCTTT	.	TRBJ1-1	.	TRBV5-1
CASSVAPTGSTDTQYF	TGTGCCAGCAGCGTAGCGCCGACAGGGAGCACAGATACGCAGTATTTT	few	TRBJ2-3	TRBD1	TRBV9
CAWSDKQVTQYF	TGTGCCTGGTCTGATAAACAGGTTACGCAGTATTTT	few	TRBJ2-3	.	TRBV30
CASSQETGELFF	TGTGCCAGCAGCCAAGAAACCGGGGAGCTGTTTTTT	.	TRBJ2-2	.	TRBV7-9
CASGVVSGNTIYF	TGTGCCAGCGGCGTGGTCTCTGGAAACACCATATATTTT	.	TRBJ1-3	.	TRBV6-1
CASSLGSQGNEKLFF	TGTGCCAGCAGCTTAGGATCCCAGGGGAATGAAAAACTGTTTTTT	.	TRBJ1-4	.	TRBV7-9
CASSYYGTEQYF	TGTGCCAGCAGTTACTACGGGACCGAGCAGTACTTC	.	TRBJ2-7	.	TRBV28
CASSASAGARGNNVLTF	TGTGCCAGCAGTGCATCGGCAGGGGCGCGAGGAAACAACGTCCTGACTTTC	few	TRBJ2-6	.	TRBV25-1
CASSLAPHSPLHF	TGTGCCAGCAGCTTGGCCCCCCATTCACCCCTCCACTTT	.	TRBJ1-6	.	TRBV5-5
CASSLLHNEQFF	TGTGCCAGCAGTTTGTTACACAATGAGCAGTTCTTC	few	TRBJ2-1	.	TRBV28
CASSIDNRSWQYF	TGTGCCAGCAGCATAGACAACAGGTCGTGGCAGTATTTT	few	TRBJ2-3	.	TRBV28
CSAPDRGTYNEQFF	TGCAGTGCTCCCGACAGGGGGACCTACAATGAGCAGTTCTTC	.	TRBJ2-1	TRBD1	TRBV20-1
CASSGGLAAETQYF	TGTGCCAGCAGCGGGGGACTAGCTGCAGAGACCCAGTACTTC	.	TRBJ2-5	TRBD2	TRBV7-7
CASSARTSGANVLTF	TGTGCCAGCAGCGCCCGGACTTCTGGGGCCAACGTCCTGACTTTC	many	TRBJ2-6	.	TRBV9
CATRGLAGVHTQYF	TGTGCCACCAGGGGACTAGCGGGAGTACATACGCAGTATTTT	few	TRBJ2-3	TRBD2	TRBV15
CASWDRNTGELFF	TGTGCCAGTTGGGATCGGAACACCGGGGAGCTGTTTTTT	.	TRBJ2-2	.	TRBV28
CASSSPRGLGTEAFF	TGTGCCAGCAGCTCACCTAGGGGTTTGGGCACTGAAGCTTTCTTT	few	TRBJ1-1	.	TRBV11-2
CASRDGNEKLFF	TGTGCCAGCAGGGACGGGAATGAAAAACTGTTTTTT	many	TRBJ1-4	.	TRBV6-6
CASSLAQLAEQYF	TGTGCCAGCAGTTTAGCCCAGCTGGCCGAGCAGTACTTC	few	TRBJ2-7	.	TRBV28
CASMPGQGAYEQYF	TGTGCCAGCATGCCGGGACAGGGCGCCTACGAGCAGTACTTC	few	TRBJ2-7	TRBD1	TRBV3-1
CASSLGGQGYEQYF	TGCGCCAGCAGCTTGGGGGGACAGGGCTACGAGCAGTACTTC	few	TRBJ2-7	TRBD1	TRBV5-1
CSAPSGQGYEQYF	TGCAGTGCTCCGTCCGGACAGGGCTACGAGCAGTACTTC	.	TRBJ2-7	TRBD1	TRBV20-1
CASSSTETGANVLTF	TGTGCCAGCAGCTCCACAGAAACAGGGGCCAACGTCCTGACTTTC	.	TRBJ2-6	.	TRBV7-9
CSAVAGTLWREQFF	TGCAGTGCTGTAGCGGGAACCCTCTGGAGGGAGCAGTTCTTC	.	TRBJ2-1	TRBD2	TRBV20-1
CASSLAVGNTIYF	TGTGCCAGCAGCTTAGCGGTCGGAAACACCATATATTTT	.	TRBJ1-3	.	TRBV7-8
CASSYSTGLGIGITEAFF	TGTGCCAGCAGTTACTCGACAGGCCTAGGAATAGGTATCACTGAAGCTTTCTTT	.	TRBJ1-1	.	TRBV6-5
CASSLEETQYF	TGCGCCAGCAGCCTCGAAGAGACCCAGTACTTC	many	TRBJ2-5	.	TRBV5-1
CASSASWTGELFF	TGTGCCAGCAGTGCTAGTTGGACCGGGGAGCTGTTTTTT	.	TRBJ2-2	.	TRBV2
CASPSGGGNQPQHF	TGTGCCAGCCCCTCGGGGGGAGGCAATCAGCCCCAGCATTTT	.	TRBJ1-5	.	TRBV21-1
CSVPDLDEQFF	TGCAGCGTCCCCGACTTGGATGAGCAGTTCTTC	many	TRBJ2-1	.	TRBV29-1
CASSLGTVQETQYF	TGTGCCAGCAGCTTGGGGACAGTACAAGAGACCCAGTACTTC	many	TRBJ2-5	TRBD1	TRBV7-6
CASSYSNREQFF	TGTGCCAGCAGTTACTCTAATCGGGAGCAGTTCTTC	many	TRBJ2-1	.	TRBV6-2/TRBV6-3
CASSQEGFFWGSLYNEQFF	TGTGCCAGCAGCCAAGAAGGGTTCTTTTGGGGGTCCCTCTACAATGAGCAGTTCTTC	few	TRBJ2-1	.	TRBV3-1
CASSPAESNTEAFF	TGTGCCAGCTCCCCAGCAGAATCGAACACTGAAGCTTTCTTT	many	TRBJ1-1	.	TRBV18
CASSWALYNEQFF	TGTGCCAGCAGTTGGGCTTTATACAATGAGCAGTTCTTC	.	TRBJ2-1	.	TRBV27
CASSYPPGQGASRNSPLHF	TGTGCCAGCAGTTACCCTCCAGGACAGGGGGCGTCTCGGAATTCACCCCTCCACTTT	many	TRBJ1-6	TRBD1	TRBV6-2/TRBV6-3
CASSRYQGGVTGELFF	TGTGCCAGCAGCCGGTACCAAGGGGGAGTCACCGGGGAGCTGTTTTTT	few	TRBJ2-2	.	TRBV3-1
CASSPTDTNIQYF	TGTGCCAGCAGCCCTACGGACACAAACATTCAGTACTTC	.	TRBJ2-4	.	TRBV7-6
CASRPSSGRYNEQFF	TGTGCCAGCAGACCCTCTAGCGGCCGATACAATGAGCAGTTCTTC	.	TRBJ2-1	TRBD2	TRBV6-2/TRBV6-3